The rows below give T cell receptor beta chains drawn from one sample of a study of CD8 T cells in ankylosing spondylitis. TCRdb re-analysed the 5' RACE reads in MiXCR, keeping a single row per CDR3 protein. The data contain 150,000 to 200,000 distinct CDR3 sequences, about an eighth of them singletons. Sequenced material: blood, either unsorted or a sorted T cell fraction (not recorded which). These receptors were taken from a female donor with ankylosing spondylitis or in good health (not recorded which). Each CDR3 is given with its conserved first and last residue. Fields, in order: D gene, clone size, J gene, V gene, CDR3 protein, CDR3 DNA. D genes are given only for firm matches. Clone size, where shown, is once, few, many, or a class for clones that have expanded.

D: NA
size: few
J: TRBJ2-1
V: TRBV28
CDR3: CASSSGTHYNEQFF
DNA: TGTGCCAGCAGCTCCGGGACCCACTACAATGAGCAGTTCTTC

D: TRBD1
size: many
J: TRBJ2-1
V: TRBV20-1
CDR3: CSATGGSDNEQFF
DNA: TGCAGTGCTACAGGGGGCTCGGACAATGAGCAGTTCTTC

D: TRBD2
size: many
J: TRBJ2-2
V: TRBV20-1
CDR3: CSVSSGRNTGELFF
DNA: TGCAGTGTTTCTAGCGGGAGGAACACCGGGGAGCTGTTTTTT

D: TRBD1
size: many
J: TRBJ1-3
V: TRBV9
CDR3: CASSERTGLNTIYF
DNA: TGTGCCAGCAGCGAGAGGACAGGGCTAAACACCATATATTTT

D: TRBD1
size: many
J: TRBJ2-5
V: TRBV12-3/TRBV12-4
CDR3: CASSLAARGKTQYF
DNA: TGTGCCAGCAGTTTAGCTGCCAGGGGGAAGACCCAGTACTTC

D: TRBD1
size: few
J: TRBJ1-1
V: TRBV12-3/TRBV12-4
CDR3: CASSPAGQGLNTEAFF
DNA: TGTGCCAGCAGCCCCGCTGGACAGGGATTGAACACTGAAGCTTTCTTT

D: NA
size: few
J: TRBJ2-3
V: TRBV30
CDR3: CAWSPADTQYF
DNA: TGTGCCTGGAGTCCCGCGGATACGCAGTATTTT

D: NA
size: many
J: TRBJ2-1
V: TRBV5-1
CDR3: CASSPKSTGLIMSSYNEQFF
DNA: TGCGCCAGCAGCCCCAAGTCGACAGGTCTCATCATGAGCTCCTACAATGAGCAGTTCTTC

D: TRBD2
size: NA
J: TRBJ2-1
V: TRBV20-1
CDR3: CSARDASGTYNEQFF
DNA: TGCAGTGCTAGGGATGCTAGCGGGACGTACAATGAGCAGTTCTTC

D: NA
size: few
J: TRBJ1-3
V: TRBV4-3
CDR3: CASSQDPLGGNSGNTIYF
DNA: TGCGCCAGCAGCCAAGATCCCCTCGGGGGTAACTCTGGAAACACCATATATTTT

D: NA
size: NA
J: TRBJ1-2
V: TRBV20-1
CDR3: CSVRSASGPEDYGYTF
DNA: TGCAGTGTTAGATCAGCTTCGGGACCCGAAGACTATGGCTACACCTTC

D: NA
size: NA
J: TRBJ2-7
V: TRBV11-3
CDR3: CASSLVGFDEQYF
DNA: TGTGCCAGCAGCTTAGTCGGGTTTGATGAGCAGTACTTC

D: TRBD1
size: many
J: TRBJ1-1
V: TRBV25-1
CDR3: CASSVSGTGNTEAFF
DNA: TGTGCCAGCAGTGTTTCCGGGACAGGAAACACTGAAGCTTTCTTT

D: TRBD1
size: NA
J: TRBJ2-4
V: TRBV20-1
CDR3: CSARDRIKNIQYF
DNA: TGCAGTGCGCGGGACAGGATTAAAAACATTCAGTACTTC

D: NA
size: NA
J: TRBJ2-5
V: TRBV7-2
CDR3: CASSYGGPHQETQYF
DNA: TGTGCCAGCAGCTATGGGGGACCGCACCAAGAGACCCAGTACTTC

D: NA
size: many
J: TRBJ1-1
V: TRBV7-9
CDR3: CASSLVLSNTEAFF
DNA: TGTGCCAGCAGCTTAGTACTCTCGAACACTGAAGCTTTCTTT

D: TRBD2
size: many
J: TRBJ2-1
V: TRBV29-1
CDR3: CSVRTRHVLPNEQFF
DNA: TGCAGCGTGCGGACTAGACATGTACTGCCCAATGAGCAGTTCTTC

D: NA
size: many
J: TRBJ2-3
V: TRBV20-1
CDR3: CSARVAASTDTQYF
DNA: TGCAGTGCTAGAGTAGCAGCTAGCACAGATACGCAGTATTTT

D: TRBD2
size: NA
J: TRBJ2-7
V: TRBV5-1
CDR3: CASSPTTARTSGYEQYF
DNA: TGCGCCAGCAGCCCCACAACTGCCAGGACTAGCGGCTACGAGCAGTACTTC

D: TRBD2
size: few
J: TRBJ2-3
V: TRBV6-2/TRBV6-3
CDR3: CASSYGSGRSGTDTQYF
DNA: TGTGCCAGCAGTTATGGAAGCGGGAGAAGCGGGACAGATACGCAGTATTTT

D: NA
size: NA
J: TRBJ2-7
V: TRBV7-2
CDR3: CASSFSALGAYEQYF
DNA: TGTGCCAGCAGCTTCTCCGCACTGGGGGCCTACGAGCAGTACTTC

D: NA
size: NA
J: TRBJ2-5
V: TRBV7-7
CDR3: CASSYQTRETQYF
DNA: TGTGCCAGCAGCTACCAGACTCGAGAGACCCAGTACTTC

D: TRBD1
size: many
J: TRBJ2-1
V: TRBV20-1
CDR3: CSARDFAGTDYNEQFF
DNA: TGCAGTGCTAGAGATTTCGCCGGGACAGACTACAATGAGCAGTTCTTC

D: NA
size: many
J: TRBJ1-1
V: TRBV5-1
CDR3: CASSQDSAEAFF
DNA: TGCGCCAGCAGCCAGGATAGCGCTGAAGCTTTCTTT

D: TRBD2
size: NA
J: TRBJ2-3
V: TRBV10-3
CDR3: CAISEFSGSTDTQYF
DNA: TGTGCCATCAGTGAGTTTAGCGGGAGCACAGATACGCAGTATTTT

D: TRBD1
size: NA
J: TRBJ2-1
V: TRBV11-1
CDR3: CASSSPRTGVTPNEQFF
DNA: TGTGCCAGCAGCTCGCCGCGGACAGGGGTTACACCCAATGAGCAGTTCTTC

D: NA
size: NA
J: TRBJ2-1
V: TRBV7-6
CDR3: CAGLRARLSYNEQFF
DNA: TGTGCCGGCTTACGAGCGCGACTCTCCTACAATGAGCAGTTCTTC

D: NA
size: many
J: TRBJ1-5
V: TRBV6-1
CDR3: CASSLGMGNQPQHF
DNA: TGTGCCAGCAGTCTCGGGATGGGGAATCAGCCCCAGCATTTT

D: TRBD2
size: many
J: TRBJ2-7
V: TRBV20-1
CDR3: CSALLAGEREQYF
DNA: TGCAGTGCCCTTCTAGCGGGAGAACGGGAACAGTACTTC

D: NA
size: few
J: TRBJ2-2
V: TRBV2
CDR3: CASSEALSVVTHNTGELFF
DNA: TGTGCCAGCAGTGAAGCGCTTTCTGTGGTGACACATAACACCGGGGAGCTGTTTTTT

D: TRBD2
size: few
J: TRBJ2-2
V: TRBV7-9
CDR3: CASSLGAGVIGELFF
DNA: TGTGCCAGCAGCTTAGGAGCGGGAGTCATCGGGGAGCTGTTTTTT

D: NA
size: few
J: TRBJ2-3
V: TRBV20-1
CDR3: CSARRGTARFLGTDTQYF
DNA: TGCAGTGCTAGACGCGGGACAGCACGCTTCCTAGGCACAGATACGCAGTATTTT

D: NA
size: many
J: TRBJ2-2
V: TRBV12-3/TRBV12-4
CDR3: CASSLVGQGYPGELFF
DNA: TGTGCCAGCAGTTTAGTGGGGCAGGGCTATCCCGGGGAGCTGTTTTTT

D: NA
size: many
J: TRBJ1-3
V: TRBV12-3/TRBV12-4
CDR3: CASSLSAAGDGNTIYF
DNA: TGTGCCAGCAGTTTATCTGCGGCGGGGGACGGAAACACCATATATTTT

D: NA
size: many
J: TRBJ1-5
V: TRBV6-2/TRBV6-3
CDR3: CASSYPNEWGASNQPQHF
DNA: TGTGCCAGCAGTTACCCGAACGAATGGGGGGCAAGCAATCAGCCCCAGCATTTT

D: TRBD1
size: many
J: TRBJ2-7
V: TRBV16
CDR3: CASSQSGTGGFEQYF
DNA: TGTGCCAGCAGCCAATCGGGGACAGGGGGCTTCGAGCAGTACTTC

D: NA
size: NA
J: TRBJ2-2
V: TRBV19
CDR3: CASSSRDGGAVTGELFF
DNA: TGTGCCAGTAGTAGCCGGGATGGAGGGGCGGTCACCGGGGAGCTGTTTTTT

D: TRBD2
size: NA
J: TRBJ2-1
V: TRBV6-1
CDR3: CASSPRLAGNEQFF
DNA: TGTGCCAGCAGCCCAAGACTAGCGGGAAATGAGCAGTTCTTC

D: NA
size: many
J: TRBJ2-1
V: TRBV20-1
CDR3: CSAPPSVVYNEQFF
DNA: TGCAGTGCTCCACCTAGCGTGGTCTACAATGAGCAGTTCTTC

D: TRBD1
size: many
J: TRBJ1-2
V: TRBV6-1
CDR3: CASSPGTGYNYGYTF
DNA: TGTGCCAGCAGCCCGGGGACAGGGTACAACTATGGCTACACCTTC

D: NA
size: NA
J: TRBJ2-7
V: TRBV24-1
CDR3: CATSDGGEYEQYF
DNA: TGTGCCACCAGTGACGGGGGAGAGTACGAGCAGTACTTC

D: TRBD1
size: many
J: TRBJ1-2
V: TRBV28
CDR3: CASSFTGGYYGYTF
DNA: TGTGCCAGCAGTTTTACAGGGGGCTACTATGGCTACACCTTC

D: NA
size: NA
J: TRBJ1-1
V: TRBV7-2
CDR3: CASPLAGINTEAFF
DNA: TGTGCCAGCCCCCTGGCGGGCATTAACACTGAAGCTTTCTTT

D: TRBD2
size: NA
J: TRBJ2-1
V: TRBV20-1
CDR3: CSAYGGLAGNNEQFF
DNA: TGCAGTGCCTACGGAGGACTAGCGGGAAACAATGAGCAGTTCTTC

D: NA
size: many
J: TRBJ2-1
V: TRBV20-1
CDR3: CSARAFYGSYNEQFF
DNA: TGCAGTGCTAGGGCATTTTACGGCTCCTACAATGAGCAGTTCTTC

D: NA
size: few
J: TRBJ2-2
V: TRBV5-1
CDR3: CASSPAVTNTGELFF
DNA: TGCGCCAGCAGCCCGGCAGTGACGAACACCGGGGAGCTGTTTTTT

D: NA
size: many
J: TRBJ1-1
V: TRBV30
CDR3: CAWRRTEGTEAFF
DNA: TGTGCCTGGAGGAGGACGGAGGGCACTGAAGCTTTCTTT

D: TRBD1
size: many
J: TRBJ1-5
V: TRBV7-2
CDR3: CASSRQGFQPQHF
DNA: TGTGCCAGCAGCCGACAGGGCTTTCAGCCCCAGCATTTT

D: TRBD2
size: few
J: TRBJ2-1
V: TRBV7-3
CDR3: CASSLRGGLAGVSEQFF
DNA: TGTGCCAGCAGCTTAAGAGGTGGACTAGCGGGAGTAAGTGAGCAGTTCTTC

D: TRBD2
size: many
J: TRBJ2-1
V: TRBV3-1
CDR3: CASRTSSPYNEQFF
DNA: TGTGCCAGCAGGACTAGCAGCCCCTACAATGAGCAGTTCTTC

D: NA
size: many
J: TRBJ2-3
V: TRBV7-6
CDR3: CASSPGRASTDTQYF
DNA: TGTGCCAGCAGCCCGGGTCGTGCTAGCACAGATACGCAGTATTTT

D: NA
size: many
J: TRBJ2-1
V: TRBV5-1
CDR3: CASSSDGLTSSSSYNEQFF
DNA: TGCGCCAGCAGCTCTGATGGACTTACCAGTTCTAGCTCCTACAATGAGCAGTTCTTC